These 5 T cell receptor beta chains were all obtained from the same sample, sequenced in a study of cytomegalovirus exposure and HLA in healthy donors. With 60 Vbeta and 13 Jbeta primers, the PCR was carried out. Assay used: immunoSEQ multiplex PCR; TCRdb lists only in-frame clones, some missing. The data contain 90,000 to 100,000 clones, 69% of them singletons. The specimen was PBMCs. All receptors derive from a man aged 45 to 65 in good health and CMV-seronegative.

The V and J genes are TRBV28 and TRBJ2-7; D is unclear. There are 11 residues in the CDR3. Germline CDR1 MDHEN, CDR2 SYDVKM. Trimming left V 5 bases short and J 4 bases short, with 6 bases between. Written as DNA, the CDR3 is TGTGCCAGCAGTCTACTATACGAGCAGTACTTC. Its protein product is CASSLLYEQYF.

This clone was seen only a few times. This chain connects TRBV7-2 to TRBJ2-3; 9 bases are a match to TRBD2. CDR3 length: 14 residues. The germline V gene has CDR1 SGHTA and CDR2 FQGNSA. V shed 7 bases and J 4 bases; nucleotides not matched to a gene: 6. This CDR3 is CASILLAGADTQYF. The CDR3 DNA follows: TGTGCCAGCATCCTTTTAGCGGGAGCAGATACGCAGTATTTT.

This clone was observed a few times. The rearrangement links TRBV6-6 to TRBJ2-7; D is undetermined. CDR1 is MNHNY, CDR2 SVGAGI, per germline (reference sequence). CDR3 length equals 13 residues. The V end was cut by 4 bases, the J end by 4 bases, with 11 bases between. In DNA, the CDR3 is TGTGCCAGCAGTTTCCACAGTGCATACGAGCAGTACGTC. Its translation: CASSFHSAYEQYV.

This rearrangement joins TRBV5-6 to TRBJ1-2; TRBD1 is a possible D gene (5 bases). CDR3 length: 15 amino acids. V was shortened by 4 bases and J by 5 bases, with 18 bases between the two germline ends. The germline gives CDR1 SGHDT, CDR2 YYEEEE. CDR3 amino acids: CASSASPGLKYGYTF. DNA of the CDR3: TGTGCCAGCAGCGCCTCTCCGGGACTGAAGTATGGCTACACCTTC.

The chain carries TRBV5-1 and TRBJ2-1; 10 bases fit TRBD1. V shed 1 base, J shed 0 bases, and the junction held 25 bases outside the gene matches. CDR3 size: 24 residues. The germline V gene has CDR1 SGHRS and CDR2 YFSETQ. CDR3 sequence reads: CASSLPYTTGGLGGRSTSYNEQFF. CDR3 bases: TGCGCCAGCAGCTTGCCTTACACGACAGGGGGCTTGGGCGGGAGGTCTACCTCCTACAATGAGCAGTTCTTC. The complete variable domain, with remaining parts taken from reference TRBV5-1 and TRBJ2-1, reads KAGVTQTPRYLIKTRGQQVTLSCSPISGHRSVSWYQQTPGQGLQFLFEYFSETQRNKGNFPGRFSGRQFSNSRSEMNVSTLELGDSALYLCASSLPYTTGGLGGRSTSYNEQFFGPGTRLTVL.